The entry that follows covers one TCR beta chain sequence. Authors' methods: Estimated nucleated cell counts came from reference gene primer amplification. TCRdb's copy holds only in-frame clones and misses some; the assay was immunoSEQ multiplex PCR. That table is the source of V, J and clone size, and D and trimming were worked out from the DNA. Among 200,000 or so clones listed, roughly nine tenths were seen once. The data stem from a study of blood T cell repertoires in COVID-19. The wider study: Sources were T cells, B-cell-depleted T cells, or PBMCs; the material itself was cDNA or gDNA.

The V end lost 0 bases, the J end lost 3 bases, and 10 bases lay between the germline ends. CDR1 is SGHRS, CDR2 YFSETQ, per germline. The CDR3 is made up of 14 amino acids. The chain couples TRBV5-1 to TRBJ2-7; the D gene is possibly TRBD1 (5 bases). The receptor was derived from a man in his sixties with COVID-19, enrolled during active disease. The sample was peripheral blood. The DNA for the CDR3 is TGCGCCAGCAGCTTGGGACCCAGGGACTACGAGCAGTACTTC. As protein: CASSLGPRDYEQYF.